This T cell receptor beta chain was profiled in a study of regulatory T cells in long-lasting Graves disease. Study-wide points: Persistent patients shared more public clonotypes (about 2,700) than newly diagnosed patients (roughly 960).

CDR3 length equals 13 residues. Germline V CDR1 and CDR2: SGHDN, FVKESK. Trimming left V 1 base short and J 7 bases short, with 10 bases between. The TCR beta library used iRepertoire HTBI primers with Arm-PCR amplification of CDR3. TCRdb re-called the multiplex PCR reads with MiXCR, one entry per CDR3 protein. This table holds some 450,000 distinct CDR3 sequences, 20% to 30% found once. As for this clonotype: What it binds is unknown.

Time point noted: persistent/refractory GD, antithyroid drugs over 5 years with positive TRAb. The TCR library used RNA extracted from PBMCs. The authors diagnosed Graves' disease using American Thyroid Association guidelines. Sequenced here: peripheral blood mononuclear cells (PBMCs), sampled when the disease was refractory, from a patient treated with antithyroid drugs. The chain has TRBV14 and TRBJ1-2; the D gene is possibly TRBD1 (6 bases). The TCR was taken from a female donor with Graves disease. The CDR3 sequence is CASSQVRRGGYTF. CDR3 DNA: TGTGCCAGCAGCCAAGTACGCAGGGGTGGCTACACCTTC.